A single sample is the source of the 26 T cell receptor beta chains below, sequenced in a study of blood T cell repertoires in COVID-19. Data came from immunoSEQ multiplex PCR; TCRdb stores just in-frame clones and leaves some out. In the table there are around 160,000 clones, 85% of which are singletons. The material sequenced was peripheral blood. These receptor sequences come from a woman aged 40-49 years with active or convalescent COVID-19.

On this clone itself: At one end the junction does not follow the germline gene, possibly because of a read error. This CDR3 is CASSLDGHSYNEQFF. In DNA form, the CDR3 reads TGTGCTAGCAGCTTAGATGGACACTCCTACAATGAGCAGTTCTTC. The chain joins TRBV7-7 to TRBJ2-1, with D perhaps TRBD1 (5 bases). CDR3 length: 15 amino acids. CDR1 is SSHAT, CDR2 FNYEAQ, per germline (reference sequence).

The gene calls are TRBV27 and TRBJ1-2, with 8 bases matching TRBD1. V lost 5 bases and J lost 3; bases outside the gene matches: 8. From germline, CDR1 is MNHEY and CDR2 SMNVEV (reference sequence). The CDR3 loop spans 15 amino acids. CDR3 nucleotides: TGTGCCAGCAGTCCAGAGACAGGGGAGGACTATGGCTACACCTTC. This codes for CASSPETGEDYGYTF.

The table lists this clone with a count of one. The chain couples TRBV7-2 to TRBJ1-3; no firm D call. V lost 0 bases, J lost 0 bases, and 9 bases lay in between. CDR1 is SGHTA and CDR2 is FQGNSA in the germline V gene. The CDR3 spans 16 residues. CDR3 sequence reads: CASSLAPGSSGNTIYF. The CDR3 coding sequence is TGTGCCAGCAGCTTAGCGCCGGGGAGCTCTGGAAACACCATATATTTT.

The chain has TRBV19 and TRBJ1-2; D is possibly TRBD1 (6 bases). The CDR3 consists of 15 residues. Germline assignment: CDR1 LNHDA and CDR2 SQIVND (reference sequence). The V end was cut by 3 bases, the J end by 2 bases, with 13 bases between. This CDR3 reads CASSIWQGPNYGYTF. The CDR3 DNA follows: TGTGCCAGTAGTATCTGGCAGGGGCCAAACTATGGCTACACCTTC.

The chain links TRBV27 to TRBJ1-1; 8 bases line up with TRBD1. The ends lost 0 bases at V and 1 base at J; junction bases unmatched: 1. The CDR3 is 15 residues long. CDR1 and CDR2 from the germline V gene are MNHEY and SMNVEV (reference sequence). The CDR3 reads CASSLSGTGNTEAFF. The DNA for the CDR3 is TGTGCCAGCAGTTTATCGGGGACAGGGAACACTGAAGCTTTCTTT.

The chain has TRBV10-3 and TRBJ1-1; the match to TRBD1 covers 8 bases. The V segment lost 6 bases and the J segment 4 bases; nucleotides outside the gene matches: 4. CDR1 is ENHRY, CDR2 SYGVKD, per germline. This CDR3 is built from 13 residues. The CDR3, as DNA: TGTGCCATCAGATTACAGGGGGTCACTGAAGCTTTCTTT. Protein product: CAIRLQGVTEAFF.

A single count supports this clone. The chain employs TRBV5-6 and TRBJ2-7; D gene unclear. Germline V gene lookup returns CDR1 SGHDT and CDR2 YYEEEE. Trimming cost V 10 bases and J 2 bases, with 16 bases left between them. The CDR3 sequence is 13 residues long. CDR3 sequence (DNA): TGTGCCTGTTCAAGCCACCCGACCTACGAGCAGTACTTC. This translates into CACSSHPTYEQYF.

CDR3 DNA: TGTGCCAGCAGTTCCCACCCTGGGACTAGCGCCGCCTACAATGAGCAGTTCTTC. Translated: CASSSHPGTSAAYNEQFF. The chain is built from TRBV28 and TRBJ2-1, with 10 positions matching TRBD2. With 4 bases clipped from V and 2 bases from J, the junction kept 11 bases outside the gene matches. This CDR3 has 18 residues. CDR1 is MDHEN, CDR2 SYDVKM, per germline.

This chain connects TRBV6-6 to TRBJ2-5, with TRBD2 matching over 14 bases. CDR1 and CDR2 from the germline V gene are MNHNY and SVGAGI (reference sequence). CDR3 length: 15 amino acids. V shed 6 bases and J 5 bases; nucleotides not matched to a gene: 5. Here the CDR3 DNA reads TGTGCCAGCAGGAGACTAGCGGGGGGGCGGGAGACCCAGTACTTC. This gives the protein CASRRLAGGRETQYF.

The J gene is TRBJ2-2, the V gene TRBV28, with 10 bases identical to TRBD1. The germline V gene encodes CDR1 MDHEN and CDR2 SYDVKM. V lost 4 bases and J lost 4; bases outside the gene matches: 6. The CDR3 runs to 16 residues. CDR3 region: CASSSRTGGSTGELFF. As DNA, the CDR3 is TGTGCCAGCAGTTCCCGGACAGGGGGGAGCACCGGGGAGCTGTTTTTT.

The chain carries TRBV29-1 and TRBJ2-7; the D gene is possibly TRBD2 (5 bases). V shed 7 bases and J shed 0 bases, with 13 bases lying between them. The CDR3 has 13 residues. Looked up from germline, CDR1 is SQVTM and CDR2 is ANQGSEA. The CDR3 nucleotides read TGCAGCGCCTCCGGGGTCAGCTCCTACGAGCAGTACTTC. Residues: CSASGVSSYEQYF.

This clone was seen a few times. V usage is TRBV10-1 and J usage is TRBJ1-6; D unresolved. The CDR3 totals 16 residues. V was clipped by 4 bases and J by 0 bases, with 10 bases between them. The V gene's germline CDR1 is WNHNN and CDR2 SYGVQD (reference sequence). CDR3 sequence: CASSAGGSSYNSPLHF. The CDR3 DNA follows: TGCGCCAGCAGTGCAGGCGGGTCCTCCTATAATTCACCCCTCCACTTT.

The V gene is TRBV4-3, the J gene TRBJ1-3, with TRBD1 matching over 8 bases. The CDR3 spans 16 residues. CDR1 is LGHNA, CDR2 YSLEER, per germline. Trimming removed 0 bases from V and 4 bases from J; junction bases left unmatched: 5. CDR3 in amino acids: CASSQDQQGVGNTIYF. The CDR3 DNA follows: TGCGCCAGCAGCCAAGATCAACAGGGGGTCGGAAACACCATATATTTT.

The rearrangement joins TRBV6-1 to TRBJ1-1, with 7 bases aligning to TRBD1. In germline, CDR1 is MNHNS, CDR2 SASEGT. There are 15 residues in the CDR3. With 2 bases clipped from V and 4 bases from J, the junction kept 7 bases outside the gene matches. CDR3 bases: TGTGCCAGCAGTGAATTGGGACAGTTGAGCACTGAAGCTTTCTTT. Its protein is CASSELGQLSTEAFF.

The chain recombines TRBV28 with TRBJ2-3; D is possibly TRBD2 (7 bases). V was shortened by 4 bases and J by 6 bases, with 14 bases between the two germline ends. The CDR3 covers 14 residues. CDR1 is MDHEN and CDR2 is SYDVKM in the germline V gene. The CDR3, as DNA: TGTGCCAGCAGTTGGATGAGGGGGGGGGATACGCAGTATTTT. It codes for CASSWMRGGDTQYF. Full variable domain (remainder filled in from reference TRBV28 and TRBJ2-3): DVKVTQSSRYLVKRTGEKVFLECVQDMDHENMFWYRQDPGLGLRLIYFSYDVKMKEKGDIPEGYSVSREKKERFSLILESASTNQTSMYLCASSWMRGGDTQYFGPGTRLTVL.

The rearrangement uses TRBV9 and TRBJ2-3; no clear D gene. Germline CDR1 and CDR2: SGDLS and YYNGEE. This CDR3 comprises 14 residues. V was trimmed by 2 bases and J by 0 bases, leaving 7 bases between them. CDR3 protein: CASSVSGSTDTQYF. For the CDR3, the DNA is TGTGCCAGCAGCGTTTCAGGAAGCACAGATACGCAGTATTTT.

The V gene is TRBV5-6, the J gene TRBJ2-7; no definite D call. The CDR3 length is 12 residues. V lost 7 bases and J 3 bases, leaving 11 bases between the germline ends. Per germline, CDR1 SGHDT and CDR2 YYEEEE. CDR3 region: CASGSRLYEQYF. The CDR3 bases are TGTGCCAGCGGCTCGCGACTCTACGAGCAGTACTTC.

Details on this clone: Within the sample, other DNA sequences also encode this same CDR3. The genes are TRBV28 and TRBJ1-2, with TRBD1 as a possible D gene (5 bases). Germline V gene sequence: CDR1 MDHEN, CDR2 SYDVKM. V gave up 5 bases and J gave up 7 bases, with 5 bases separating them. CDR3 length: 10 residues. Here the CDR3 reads CASSQGGYTF. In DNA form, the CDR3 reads TGTGCCAGCAGTCAGGGTGGCTACACCTTC.

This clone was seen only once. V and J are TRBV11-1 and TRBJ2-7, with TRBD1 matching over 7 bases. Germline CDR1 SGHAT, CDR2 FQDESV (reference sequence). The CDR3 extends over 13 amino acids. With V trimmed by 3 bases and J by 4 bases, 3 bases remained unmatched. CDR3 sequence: CASSFGTDYEQYF. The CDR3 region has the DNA TGTGCCAGCAGCTTTGGGACAGATTACGAGCAGTACTTC. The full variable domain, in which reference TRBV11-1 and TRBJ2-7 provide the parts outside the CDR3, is EAEVAQSPRYKITEKSQAVAFWCDPISGHATLYWYRQILGQGPELLVQFQDESVVDDSQLPKDRFSAERLKGVDSTLKIQPAELGDSAMYLCASSFGTDYEQYFGPGTRLTVT.

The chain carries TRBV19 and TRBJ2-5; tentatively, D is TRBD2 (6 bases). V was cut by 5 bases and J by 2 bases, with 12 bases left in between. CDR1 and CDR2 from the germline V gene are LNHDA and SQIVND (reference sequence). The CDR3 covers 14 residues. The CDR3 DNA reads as TGTGCCAGTAGTTCTCCCGGGAGACAAGAGACCCAGTACTTC. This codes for CASSSPGRQETQYF.

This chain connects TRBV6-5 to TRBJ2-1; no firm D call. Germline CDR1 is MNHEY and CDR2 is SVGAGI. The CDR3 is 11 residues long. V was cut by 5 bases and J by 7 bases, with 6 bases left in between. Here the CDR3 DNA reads TGTGCCAGCAGTCAGTGGAATGAGCAGTTCTTC. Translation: CASSQWNEQFF.

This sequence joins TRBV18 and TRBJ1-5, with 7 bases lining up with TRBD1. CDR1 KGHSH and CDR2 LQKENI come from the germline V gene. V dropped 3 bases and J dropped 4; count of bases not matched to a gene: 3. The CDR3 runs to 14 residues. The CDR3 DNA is TGTGCCAGCTCACCGACAGGGCCGAATCAGCCCCAGCATTTT. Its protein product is CASSPTGPNQPQHF. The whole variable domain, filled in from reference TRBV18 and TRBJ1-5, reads NAGVMQNPRHLVRRRGQEARLRCSPMKGHSHVYWYRQLPEEGLKFMVYLQKENIIDESGMPKERFSAEFPKEGPSILRIQQVVRGDSAAYFCASSPTGPNQPQHFGDGTRLSIL.

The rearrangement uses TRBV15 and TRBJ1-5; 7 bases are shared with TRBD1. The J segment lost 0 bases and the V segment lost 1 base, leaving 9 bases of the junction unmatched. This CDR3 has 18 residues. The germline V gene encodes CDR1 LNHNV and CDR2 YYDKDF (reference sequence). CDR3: CATSRGGRGSLSNQPQHF. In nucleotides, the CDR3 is TGTGCCACCAGCAGAGGGGGCAGGGGGAGCCTTAGCAATCAGCCCCAGCATTTT.

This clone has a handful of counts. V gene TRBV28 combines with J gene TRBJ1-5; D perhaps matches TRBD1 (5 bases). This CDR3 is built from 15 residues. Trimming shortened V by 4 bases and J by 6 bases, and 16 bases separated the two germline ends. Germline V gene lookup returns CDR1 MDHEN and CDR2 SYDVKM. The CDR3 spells CASSSSGVGGQPQHF. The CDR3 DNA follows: TGTGCCAGCAGTTCGTCCGGGGTCGGGGGTCAGCCCCAGCATTTT. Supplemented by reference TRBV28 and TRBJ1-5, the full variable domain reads DVKVTQSSRYLVKRTGEKVFLECVQDMDHENMFWYRQDPGLGLRLIYFSYDVKMKEKGDIPEGYSVSREKKERFSLILESASTNQTSMYLCASSSSGVGGQPQHFGDGTRLSIL.

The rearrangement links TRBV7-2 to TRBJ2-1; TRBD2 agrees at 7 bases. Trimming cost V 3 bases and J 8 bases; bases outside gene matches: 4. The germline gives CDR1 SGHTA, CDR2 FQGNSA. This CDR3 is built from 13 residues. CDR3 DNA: TGTGCCAGCAGCTTGAGAGGGAGGGATGAGCAGTTCTTC. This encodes CASSLRGRDEQFF.

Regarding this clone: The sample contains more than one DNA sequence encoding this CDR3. CDR3: CASTRGENTEAFF. The CDR3 bases are TGTGCCAGTACCCGGGGGGAGAACACTGAAGCTTTCTTT. The V and J genes are TRBV2 and TRBJ1-1; tentative D call: TRBD1 (5 bases). The V gene lost 9 bases and the J gene lost 1 base, with 12 bases spanning the gap. Germline loops: CDR1 SNHLY, CDR2 FYNNEI. The length of the CDR3 is 13 residues. The whole variable domain, remainder taken from reference TRBV2 and TRBJ1-1, is EPEVTQTPSHQVTQMGQEVILRCVPISNHLYFYWYRQILGQKVEFLVSFYNNEISEKSEIFDDQFSVERPDGSNFTLKIRSTKLEDSAMYFCASTRGENTEAFFGQGTRLTVV.